This TCR beta chain was recorded in a study of blood T cells in healthy people across ages. The CDR3 loop spans 14 amino acids. V was cut by 2 bases and J by 4 bases, with 9 bases left in between. This clonotype was recorded a few times. A second about 7 to 12 cycle PCR used barcoded and J-beta primers. Sequencing recovered at least 3 million CDR3-containing paired-end reads from each sample. TCRdb independently ran MiXCR on the 5' RACE reads; one entry per CDR3 protein. In the table there are some 900,000 distinct CDR3 sequences, 48% of which are singletons. This rearrangement joins TRBV12-3 or TRBV12-4 to TRBJ1-5; D is uncertain. The sequenced material came from blood. The receptor's source is a man aged 30-40 years in good health. The CDR3 spells CASSLTQDNQPQHF. The CDR3 region has the DNA TGTGCCAGCAGTTTAACCCAGGATAATCAGCCCCAGCATTTT.